This T cell receptor (beta chain) stems from a study of blood T cells in healthy people across ages (dated by TCRdb to between 2014 and 2016). Background for the entire study: In model experiments, template switching captured about one uniquely barcoded TCR beta cDNA molecule for every two T cells. Donors of different ages were randomly distributed across sequencing lanes to avoid experimental bias. For two donors (one aged 18 to 29 and one aged 80 or older), the study analyzed two additional independent replicas of 1 million unique cDNA reads from the same blood draw. Four age groups were formed from the donors: young (average 16 years), middle-aged (approximately 39), aged (around 62) and long-lived (around 80). To track age-related changes in TCR beta repertoire diversity, the study relied on deep sequencing normalized with unique cDNA molecular identifiers. The full study reports these points: Compared with the aged group, more naive CD4+ T cells, fewer expanded clones and increased TCR diversity were shown by the long-lived group, suggesting age selection. Estimates of total diversity based on one million sequenced T cells were considered lower bounds and underestimates. Because donor CMV infection status was unknown, age-related changes in expanded clonotypes were potentially confounded. Bulk unsorted PBMC profiling prevented conclusive comparison of naive and antigen-experienced compartments. Observed TCR beta diversity per million T cells fell roughly linearly with age, and a significant reduction was already apparent by age roughly 40. There was a strong correlation between observed TCR beta diversity and the percentage of naive T cells measured by flow cytometry.

Systemically healthy Caucasian individuals from Russia, approximately 39 in total and aged about 6 to 100 years, were included as donors. Each donor gave 8.5 to 10 milliliters of peripheral blood, collected into EDTA-treated Vacutainer tubes. Ficoll-Paque density-gradient centrifugation was used to isolate PBMCs, with at least 7 million obtained per sample. Total RNA was extracted from PBMCs with Trizol reagent, with at least 6 micrograms obtained per sample. For every donor, an aliquot of PBMCs went through flow cytometry to measure the percentages of naive CD45RAhigh/CD27high T cells. The library relied on 5' RACE. The reads were generated on an Illumina HiSeq 2500. A second PCR of roughly 6 to 12 cycles was run with a J-beta primer mix and a sample-barcoded 5' primer. A template-switch 5' adaptor carrying 12 random nucleotides introduced a unique molecular identifier onto each TCR beta cDNA molecule. Each sample yielded at least 3 million CDR3-containing paired-end reads. All of the RNA was converted into first-strand cDNA using the Mint cDNA synthesis kit, with a TRBC-specific oligonucleotide serving as the primer. All cDNA was treated with uracil-DNA glycosylase and then went through a first 18-cycle PCR with the universal primers M1SS and BC2_uni_R. The authors' analysis ran thus. Normalization of each sample was performed by random selection of 1 million high-quality reads, each carrying a distinct molecular identifier. Reads with shared molecular identifiers were discarded instead of being binned into consensus sequences. MiTCR, run with a Q25 quality threshold and the strictest error-elimination algorithm, handled CDR3 identification, clonotype clustering and error correction. A nonparametric unseen species model with Euler transformation was used to estimate a lower bound on total TCR beta diversity. TCRdb passed the public sequencing reads through fastp at Q25 and MiXCR, retaining productive beta sequences. Entries are consolidated by CDR3 protein sequence, retaining the most common genes and DNA. It is TCRdb's table, rather than the study itself, that gives the V and J calls and clone size. In all, the sample holds 1.6 million or so distinct CDR3 sequences, and around 36% of those were seen once. The top ten clones comprise around 11% of the sample.

A remark on this clonotype: Its recognized antigen is unknown. Qualities for individual bases were not recorded, and no much larger clone is one base off.

This TCR was sampled from a woman in her 30s in good health. Sequenced: blood.

The nucleotides are TGTGCCAGCAGCTTAATGGGATCGAACACTGAAGCTTTCTTT. Its product reads: CASSLMGSNTEAFF. The chain uses TRBV7-3 and TRBJ1-1; the D gene lacks a confident call. Inclusive of the bounding cysteine and phenylalanine, the CDR3 is 14 residues long. The only DNA kept is the CDR3, 42 bases in frame from the first base. V is clipped by 1 base and J by 1 base, and the sequence between their germline boundaries is 7 bases long. In the germline V gene, CDR1 corresponds to SGHTA and CDR2 to FQGTGA. With all but the CDR3 taken from the reference TRBV7-3 and TRBJ1-1 genes, the full variable domain is: GAGVSQTPSNKVTEKGKYVELRCDPISGHTALYWYRQSLGQGPEFLIYFQGTGAADDSGLPNDRFFAVRPEGSVSTLKIQRTERGDSAVYLCASSLMGSNTEAFFGQGTRLTVV.